This T cell receptor beta chain appears in the sequencing data of a study of liver allograft versus peripheral blood T cells. As for the study in general: Transplanted livers held T cell receptor repertoires, and these were compared with repertoires in recipients' peripheral blood.

By frequency in the sample, this clonotype is medium-sized. As yet, its antigen is unknown. Study-wide results and limits: A difference was reportedly observed between T cell receptor repertoires inside liver allografts and those in peripheral blood.

Each CDR3 protein is one row after TCRdb ran MiXCR on the reads. The table has 2,700 or so distinct CDR3 sequences, about 16% seen once. The junction had 6 bases not matched to a gene; V was cut back by 8 bases and J by 0 bases. The CDR3 contains 16 residues. Per the germline V gene, CDR1 is MNHEY and CDR2 is SMNVEV (reference sequence). The receptor was isolated from a human patient who had a liver transplant. Some of the T cells may derive from the graft donor. V usage is TRBV27 and J usage is TRBJ1-6; 8 bases agree with TRBD1. The CDR3 DNA follows: TGTGCCAGCTGCGGGACAGGTACCTCCTATAATTCACCCCTCCACTTT. Translated: CASCGTGTSYNSPLHF.